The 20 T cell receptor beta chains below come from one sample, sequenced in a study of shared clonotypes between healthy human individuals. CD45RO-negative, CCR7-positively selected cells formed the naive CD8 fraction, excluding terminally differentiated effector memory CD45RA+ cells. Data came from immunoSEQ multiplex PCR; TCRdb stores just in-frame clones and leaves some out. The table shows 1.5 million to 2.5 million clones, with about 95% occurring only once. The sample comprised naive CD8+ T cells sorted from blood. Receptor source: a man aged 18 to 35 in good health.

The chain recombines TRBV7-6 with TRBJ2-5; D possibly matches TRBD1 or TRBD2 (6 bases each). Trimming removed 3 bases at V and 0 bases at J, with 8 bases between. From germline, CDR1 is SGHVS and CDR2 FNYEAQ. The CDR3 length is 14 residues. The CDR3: CASSFGGYQETQYF. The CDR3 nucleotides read TGTGCCAGCAGCTTCGGGGGCTACCAAGAGACCCAGTACTTC.

In DNA form, the CDR3 reads TGTGCCAGCAGCTTATCCGGACACGGGAACAATGAGCAGTTCTTC. As protein: CASSLSGHGNNEQFF. The chain has TRBV7-8 and TRBJ2-1; tentatively, D is TRBD1 or TRBD2 (5 bases each). CDR1 SGHVS and CDR2 FQNEAQ come from the germline V gene. The length of the CDR3 is 15 residues. V lost 2 bases to trimming and J lost 5 bases, with 13 bases between them.

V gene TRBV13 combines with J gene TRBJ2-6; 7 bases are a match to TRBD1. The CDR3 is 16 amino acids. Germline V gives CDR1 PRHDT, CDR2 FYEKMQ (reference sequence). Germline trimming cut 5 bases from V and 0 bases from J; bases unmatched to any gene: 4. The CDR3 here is CASSVTGSSGANVLTF. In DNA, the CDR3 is TGTGCCAGCAGCGTGACAGGGTCCTCTGGGGCCAACGTCCTGACTTTC.

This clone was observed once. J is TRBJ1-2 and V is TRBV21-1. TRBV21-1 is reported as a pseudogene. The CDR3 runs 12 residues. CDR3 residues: CASGDVGYGYTF. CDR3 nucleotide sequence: TGTGCCAGCGGGGATGTGGGCTATGGCTACACCTTC.

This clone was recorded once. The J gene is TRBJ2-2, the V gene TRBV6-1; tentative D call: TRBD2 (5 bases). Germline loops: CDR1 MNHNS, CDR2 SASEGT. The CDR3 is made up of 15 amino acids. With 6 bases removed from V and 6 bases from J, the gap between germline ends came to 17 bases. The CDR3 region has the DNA TGTGCCAGCAGGGAATCCCCCCTAGCCGCCGGGGAGCTGTTTTTT. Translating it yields CASRESPLAAGELFF.

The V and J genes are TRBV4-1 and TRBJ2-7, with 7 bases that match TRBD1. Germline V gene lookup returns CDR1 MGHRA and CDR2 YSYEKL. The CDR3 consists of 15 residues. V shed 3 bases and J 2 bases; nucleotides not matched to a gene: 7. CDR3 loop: CASSQAAQGAYEQYF. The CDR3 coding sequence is TGCGCCAGCAGCCAGGCGGCCCAGGGGGCCTACGAGCAGTACTTC.

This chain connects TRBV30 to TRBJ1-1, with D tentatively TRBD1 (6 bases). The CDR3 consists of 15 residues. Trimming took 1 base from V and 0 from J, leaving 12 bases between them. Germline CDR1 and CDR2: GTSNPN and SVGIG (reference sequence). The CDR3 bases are TGTGCCTGGAGTGGGGGGCACGGCATGAACACTGAAGCTTTCTTT. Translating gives CAWSGGHGMNTEAFF.

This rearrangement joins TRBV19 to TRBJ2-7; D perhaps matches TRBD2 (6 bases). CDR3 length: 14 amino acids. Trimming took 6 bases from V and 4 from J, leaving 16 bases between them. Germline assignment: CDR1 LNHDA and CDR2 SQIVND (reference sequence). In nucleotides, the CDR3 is TGTGCCAGTAGCCCGACTAGTTTTTCTTACGAGCAGTACTTC. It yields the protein CASSPTSFSYEQYF.

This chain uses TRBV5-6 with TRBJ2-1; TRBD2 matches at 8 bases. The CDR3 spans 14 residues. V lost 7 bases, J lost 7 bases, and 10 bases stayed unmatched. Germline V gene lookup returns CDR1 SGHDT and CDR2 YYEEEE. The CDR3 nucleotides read TGTGCCAGCGCTCCGGGACTAGTCGATAATGAGCAGTTCTTC. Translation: CASAPGLVDNEQFF. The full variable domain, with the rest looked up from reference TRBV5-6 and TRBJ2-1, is DAGVTQSPTHLIKTRGQQVTLRCSPKSGHDTVSWYQQALGQGPQFIFQYYEEEERQRGNFPDRFSGHQFPNYSSELNVNALLLGDSALYLCASAPGLVDNEQFFGPGTRLTVL.

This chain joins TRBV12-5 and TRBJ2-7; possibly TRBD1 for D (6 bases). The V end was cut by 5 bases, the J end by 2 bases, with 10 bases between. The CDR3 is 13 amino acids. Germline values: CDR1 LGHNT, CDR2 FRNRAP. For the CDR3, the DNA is TGTGCTAGTGGTCTGGACAGACCCTACGAGCAGTACTTC. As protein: CASGLDRPYEQYF.

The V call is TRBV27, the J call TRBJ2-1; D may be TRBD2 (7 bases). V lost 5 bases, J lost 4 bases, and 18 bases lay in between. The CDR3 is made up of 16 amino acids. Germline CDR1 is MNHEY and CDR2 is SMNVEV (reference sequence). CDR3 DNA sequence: TGTGCCAGCAGTCCAAGGGGGGGGCTTACATACAATGAGCAGTTCTTC. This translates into CASSPRGGLTYNEQFF.

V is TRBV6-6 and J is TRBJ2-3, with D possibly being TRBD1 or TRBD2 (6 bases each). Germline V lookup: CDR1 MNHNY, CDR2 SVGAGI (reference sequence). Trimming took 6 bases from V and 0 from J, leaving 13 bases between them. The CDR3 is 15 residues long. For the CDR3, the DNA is TGTGCCAGCAGACCCGGGGGCGGAAGCACAGATACGCAGTATTTT. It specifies CASRPGGGSTDTQYF.

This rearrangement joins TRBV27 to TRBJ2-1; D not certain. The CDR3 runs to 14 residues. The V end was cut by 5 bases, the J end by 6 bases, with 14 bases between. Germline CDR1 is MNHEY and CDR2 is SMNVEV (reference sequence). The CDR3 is CASSPSPWINEQFF. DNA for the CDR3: TGTGCCAGCAGTCCCTCCCCCTGGATCAATGAGCAGTTCTTC.

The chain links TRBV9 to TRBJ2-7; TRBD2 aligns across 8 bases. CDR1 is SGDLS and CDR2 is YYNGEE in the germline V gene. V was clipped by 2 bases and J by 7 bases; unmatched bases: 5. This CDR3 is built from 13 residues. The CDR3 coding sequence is TGTGCCAGCAGCGTGAGCGGGGGTGGGGAGCAGTACTTC. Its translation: CASSVSGGGEQYF.

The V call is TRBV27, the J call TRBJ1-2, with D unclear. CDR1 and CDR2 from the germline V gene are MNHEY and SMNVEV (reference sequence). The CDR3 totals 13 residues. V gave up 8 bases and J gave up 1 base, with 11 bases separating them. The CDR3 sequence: CASAWASNYGYTF. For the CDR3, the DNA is TGTGCCAGCGCTTGGGCCAGTAACTATGGCTACACCTTC.

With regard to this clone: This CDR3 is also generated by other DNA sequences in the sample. The CDR3 region is CASSLEVGGYEQYF. CDR3 nucleotides: TGCGCCAGCAGCTTGGAGGTTGGGGGTTACGAGCAGTACTTC. The chain carries TRBV5-1 and TRBJ2-7; TRBD1 or TRBD2 may be the D gene (5 bases each). Deletions cut 0 bases from V and 4 bases from J, with 11 bases between. CDR1 is SGHRS, CDR2 YFSETQ, per germline. The CDR3 length is 14 residues.

The CDR3 DNA reads TGTGCCAGCAAAAAGACCCAAGCGCCCCTAGAGACCCAGTACTTC. Translating gives CASKKTQAPLETQYF. This chain uses TRBV5-8 with TRBJ2-5; D unclear. CDR3 size: 15 residues. V was cut by 6 bases and J by 4 bases, with 19 bases left in between. CDR1 and CDR2 (germline): SGHTS, YDEGEE.

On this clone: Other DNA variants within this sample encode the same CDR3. CDR3 protein: CASSLGGSYGYTF. CDR3 nucleotide sequence: TGTGCCAGCAGCCTGGGGGGGAGCTATGGCTACACCTTC. The genes are TRBV5-6 and TRBJ1-2; possibly TRBD1 for D (5 bases). The germline V gene has CDR1 SGHDT and CDR2 YYEEEE. This CDR3 is 13 amino acids long. V was pared by 4 bases and J by 4 bases, with 11 bases between.

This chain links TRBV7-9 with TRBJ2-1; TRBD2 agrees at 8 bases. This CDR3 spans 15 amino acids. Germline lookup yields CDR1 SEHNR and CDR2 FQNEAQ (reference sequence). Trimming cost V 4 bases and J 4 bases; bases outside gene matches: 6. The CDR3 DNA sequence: TGTGCCAGCAGCTACGCGGGGGGACTTTACAATGAGCAGTTCTTC. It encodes CASSYAGGLYNEQFF.

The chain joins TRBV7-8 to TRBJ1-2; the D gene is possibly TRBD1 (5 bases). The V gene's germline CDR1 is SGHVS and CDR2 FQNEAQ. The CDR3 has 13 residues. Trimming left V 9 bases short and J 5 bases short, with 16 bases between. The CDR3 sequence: CARTTHGGYGYTF. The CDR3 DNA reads TGTGCCAGAACCACCCATGGGGGATATGGCTACACCTTC.